These 31 T cell receptor beta chains came from one sample sequenced in a study of control samples from healthy donors and cancer patients. Assay used: immunoSEQ multiplex PCR; TCRdb lists only in-frame clones, some missing. The sample holds about 19,000 clones; roughly 80% are singletons and the top ten take 29%. The sequenced material came from PBMCs. Receptors were obtained from an elderly man with head and neck cancer.

This clone was counted a few times. This rearrangement joins TRBV18 to TRBJ1-3; 7 bases line up with TRBD1. J gave up 2 bases and V 3 bases, and 7 bases lay outside the gene matches. This CDR3 has 16 residues. Germline CDR1 reads KGHSH; CDR2 reads LQKENI. As DNA, the CDR3 is TGTGCCAGCTCACCTAACACGGGACAGCCTGGAAACACCATATATTTT. Translating it yields CASSPNTGQPGNTIYF.

This clone was observed a single time. CDR3 region: CASSLSGGGSDTQYF. CDR3 sequence (DNA): TGTGCCAGCAGCTTATCAGGGGGCGGGTCAGATACGCAGTATTTT. V usage is TRBV5-4 and J usage is TRBJ2-3; the match to TRBD1 covers 8 bases. This CDR3 is 15 amino acids long. Germline CDR1 and CDR2: SGHNT and YYREEE (reference sequence). The ends lost 2 bases at V and 4 bases at J; junction bases unmatched: 6.

The chain uses TRBV7-8 and TRBJ1-1; D ambiguous. Germline V CDR1 and CDR2: SGHVS, FQNEAQ. This CDR3 is 15 amino acids long. V shed 1 base and J shed 1 base, with 10 bases lying between them. The CDR3 nucleotides read TGTGCCAGCAGCTTAGAGTTTCCGGGGAACACTGAAGCTTTCTTT. It translates to CASSLEFPGNTEAFF.

This chain joins TRBV5-1 and TRBJ2-5; 9 nucleotides agree with TRBD2. V lost 0 bases and J lost 5; bases outside the gene matches: 8. The CDR3 covers 16 residues. Germline assignment: CDR1 SGHRS and CDR2 YFSETQ. The CDR3 sequence is CASSLAQGGGAETQYF. In DNA form, the CDR3 reads TGCGCCAGCAGCTTGGCCCAGGGCGGGGGGGCTGAGACCCAGTACTTC.

This chain joins TRBV11-2 and TRBJ2-6; D is perhaps TRBD1 (5 bases). The germline CDR1 and CDR2 sequences are SGHAT and FQNNGV. Trimming took 0 bases from V and 2 from J, leaving 11 bases between them. The CDR3 is 17 residues long. CDR3 nucleotide sequence: TGTGCCAGCAGCTTAGATCGGTCCAGGGCTGGGGCCAACGTCCTGACTTTC. This encodes CASSLDRSRAGANVLTF.

The V gene is TRBV29-1, the J gene TRBJ1-1; D remains unclear. Per germline, CDR1 SQVTM and CDR2 ANQGSEA. V lost 0 bases, J lost 9 bases, and 8 bases lay in between. This CDR3 comprises 11 residues. Here the CDR3 reads CSVEDLVQAFF. CDR3 DNA: TGCAGCGTTGAAGATCTGGTACAAGCTTTCTTT.

The chain joins TRBV6-6 to TRBJ2-7; perhaps TRBD2 as D (6 bases). Germline CDR1 MNHNY, CDR2 SVGAGI (reference sequence). The V end lost 7 bases, the J end lost 6 bases, and 16 bases lay between the germline ends. This CDR3 is built from 13 residues. CDR3 sequence reads: CASIRGGSGEQYF. CDR3 bases: TGTGCCAGCATAAGGGGAGGCTCGGGCGAGCAGTACTTC.

This clone was seen a few times. The V and J genes are TRBV12-3 or TRBV12-4 and TRBJ2-1; 8 nucleotides match TRBD2. The J segment lost 3 bases and the V segment lost 6 bases, leaving 1 base of the junction unmatched. This CDR3 is 13 amino acids long. The CDR3 reads CASRGLDYNEQFF. In DNA, the CDR3 is TGTGCCAGCAGGGGACTAGACTACAATGAGCAGTTCTTC.

This clone appeared once. CDR3 bases: TGCGCCAGCAGCTTGACAGGATTCTACGAGCAGTACTTC. Translating it yields CASSLTGFYEQYF. This chain joins TRBV5-1 and TRBJ2-7; TRBD1 might be the D (5 bases). Deletions cut 1 base from V and 3 bases from J, with 8 bases between. The CDR3 spans 13 residues. The V gene's germline CDR1 is SGHRS and CDR2 YFSETQ.

The chain has TRBV7-9 and TRBJ2-7; 7 bases align to TRBD1. The junction had 7 bases not matched to a gene; V was cut back by 6 bases and J by 2 bases. Germline V gene sequence: CDR1 SEHNR, CDR2 FQNEAQ (reference sequence). This CDR3 spans 14 amino acids. CDR3 coding DNA: TGTGCCAGCAGGGGGGACAGTTACACCTACGAGCAGTACTTC. It specifies CASRGDSYTYEQYF.

This chain joins TRBV5-4 and TRBJ2-1, with no clear D. Germline V gene lookup returns CDR1 SGHNT and CDR2 YYREEE (reference sequence). Trimming stripped 4 bases from V and 4 bases from J, with 15 bases between. This CDR3 has 15 residues. The CDR3 here is CASSRKSAVYNEQFF. In DNA form, the CDR3 reads TGTGCCAGCAGCCGAAAAAGCGCGGTATACAATGAGCAGTTCTTC. Looking up the rest from reference TRBV5-4 and TRBJ2-1 gives the full variable domain: ETGVTQSPTHLIKTRGQQVTLRCSSQSGHNTVSWYQQALGQGPQFIFQYYREEENGRGNFPPRFSGLQFPNYSSELNVNALELDDSALYLCASSRKSAVYNEQFFGPGTRLTVL.

The V and J genes are TRBV6-5 and TRBJ2-7, with 7 positions matching TRBD1. The CDR3 has 15 residues. Losses at the gene ends were 7 bases for V and 2 bases for J; bases not matched to a gene: 11. Germline lookup yields CDR1 MNHEY and CDR2 SVGAGI. The CDR3 DNA is TGTGCCAGCAATATCGGGACAGCCTTTACCTACGAGCAGTACTTC. Amino acids: CASNIGTAFTYEQYF.

The V call is TRBV10-2, the J call TRBJ2-1; 13 bases agree with TRBD2. The germline gives CDR1 WSHSY, CDR2 SAAADI. V shed 2 bases, J shed 9 bases, and the junction held 7 bases outside the gene matches. This CDR3 spans 16 amino acids. In DNA form, the CDR3 reads TGCGCCAGCAGTGAGGGACTAGCGGGAGTCTTAGGTGAGCAGTTCTTC. This gives the protein CASSEGLAGVLGEQFF.

The gene calls are TRBV3-1 (or the pseudogene TRBV3-2) and TRBJ2-7, with TRBD2 identical over 8 bases. Trimming at V came to 3 bases and at J to 5 bases, leaving 12 bases not matched to a gene. The CDR3 contains 16 residues. Germline-derived CDR1 and CDR2 are LGHDT and YNNKEL (reference sequence). CDR3 nucleotide sequence: TGTGCCAGCAGCCAGGGTGTAGCGGGAAAGAGAGACGAGCAGTACTTC. Its translation is CASSQGVAGKRDEQYF.

The rearrangement uses TRBV3-1 (or the pseudogene TRBV3-2) and TRBJ1-2, with 9 bases that match TRBD1. The CDR3 consists of 15 residues. The germline gives CDR1 LGHDT, CDR2 YNNKEL (reference sequence). Unmatched junction bases numbered 9, after V lost 4 bases and J lost 6 bases. This CDR3 reads CASSPRDREGDGYTF. CDR3 bases: TGTGCCAGCAGCCCCCGGGACAGGGAAGGCGATGGCTACACCTTC.

V is TRBV6-5 and J is TRBJ1-2; D gene ambiguous. V lost 7 bases, J lost 8 bases, and 14 bases lay in between. CDR1 and CDR2 from the germline V gene are MNHEY and SVGAGI. There are 12 residues in the CDR3. This CDR3 reads CASTQSIVGYTF. The CDR3, as DNA: TGTGCCAGCACCCAAAGCATAGTAGGCTACACCTTC.

V gene TRBV27 combines with J gene TRBJ1-1, with 8 positions matching TRBD1. The CDR3 contains 15 residues. Per germline, CDR1 MNHEY and CDR2 SMNVEV (reference sequence). Unmatched junction bases numbered 8, after V lost 2 bases and J lost 6 bases. CDR3 sequence (DNA): TGTGCCAGCAGTTTAAAGACAGGGGCGAAGGCTGAAGCTTTCTTT. Its protein is CASSLKTGAKAEAFF.

V is TRBV5-1 and J is TRBJ2-1, with 7 bases matching TRBD1. V lost 4 bases, J lost 8 bases, and 12 bases stayed unmatched. The length of the CDR3 is 15 residues. The germline V gene has CDR1 SGHRS and CDR2 YFSETQ. The CDR3 coding sequence is TGCGCCAGCAGCCCGATGACAGGGATGGGTGATGAGCAGTTCTTC. Its protein is CASSPMTGMGDEQFF.

Concerning this clone: At one of its ends the junction is not consistent with the germline gene, which may arise from a read error. J is TRBJ2-3 and V is TRBV5-1; 9 bases agree with TRBD2. The germline V gene encodes CDR1 SGHRS and CDR2 YFSETQ. This CDR3 region has 18 residues. In DNA form, the CDR3 reads TGCGCCCGCAGCTGGGCCGGGGCGGGGGGGATCCGCACAGATACGCAGTATTTT. Protein product: CARSWAGAGGIRTDTQYF.

The rearrangement links TRBV24-1 to TRBJ2-5; tentatively, D is TRBD2 (6 bases). This CDR3 is built from 15 residues. Trimming pared 2 bases from V and 5 bases from J, leaving 14 bases between. Looked up from germline, CDR1 is KGHDR and CDR2 is SFDVKD. CDR3 loop: CATSDSYGGAETQYF. For the CDR3, the DNA is TGTGCCACCAGTGATTCGTACGGAGGGGCGGAGACCCAGTACTTC.

The chain joins TRBV5-1 to TRBJ2-1; D might be TRBD2 (5 bases). Trimming stripped 4 bases from V and 2 bases from J, with 13 bases between. The germline gives CDR1 SGHRS, CDR2 YFSETQ. The CDR3 runs to 15 residues. The CDR3 sequence is CASSRATGTYNEQFF. The CDR3 nucleotides are TGCGCCAGCAGCAGAGCTACGGGGACCTACAATGAGCAGTTCTTC.

The chain employs TRBV10-3 and TRBJ1-1; D is ambiguous. The germline V gene encodes CDR1 ENHRY and CDR2 SYGVKD. Trimming left V 8 bases short and J 4 bases short, with 11 bases between. The CDR3 extends over 12 amino acids. The CDR3 region is CAIGEEGTEAFF. DNA of the CDR3: TGTGCCATCGGCGAGGAGGGCACTGAAGCTTTCTTT.

The genes are TRBV7-6 and TRBJ2-7; TRBD1 agrees at 9 bases. With 5 bases clipped from V and 3 bases from J, the junction kept 8 bases outside the gene matches. CDR3 length: 15 residues. The germline gives CDR1 SGHVS, CDR2 FNYEAQ. CDR3 sequence (DNA): TGTGCCAGCAGCCGCTCGGGACAGGGTATCTACGAGCAGTACTTC. Its protein is CASSRSGQGIYEQYF.

J is TRBJ2-1 and V is TRBV6-2 or TRBV6-3; D may match TRBD1 or TRBD2 (7 bases each). The CDR3 sequence is 16 residues long. From germline, CDR1 is MNHEY and CDR2 SVGEGT. V lost 6 bases, J lost 4 bases, and 19 bases lay in between. CDR3 residues: CASSPRGAGVYNEQFF. Here the CDR3 DNA reads TGTGCCAGCAGCCCCAGGGGGGCGGGGGTTTACAATGAGCAGTTCTTC.

The V and J genes are TRBV2 and TRBJ1-5; D might be TRBD1 (6 bases). Germline CDR1 and CDR2: SNHLY and FYNNEI. This CDR3 comprises 15 residues. Trimming shortened V by 6 bases and J by 2 bases, and 14 bases separated the two germline ends. CDR3 in DNA: TGTGCCAGCAGATGGGACAAAGGGGGCAATCAGCCCCAGCATTTT. This gives the protein CASRWDKGGNQPQHF.

The chain recombines TRBV5-1 with TRBJ2-5; 8 bases map to TRBD2. The CDR3 runs 14 residues. Trimming took 4 bases from V and 5 from J; bases not matched to a gene: 7. The germline CDR1 and CDR2 sequences are SGHRS and YFSETQ. The chain's CDR3 is CASSLGLAPETQYF. The CDR3 DNA is TGCGCCAGCAGCCTCGGACTAGCCCCGGAGACCCAGTACTTC.

The CDR3 spells CATSDLSSRENEQFF. The CDR3 region has the DNA TGTGCCACCAGTGATTTGTCCAGTCGGGAGAATGAGCAGTTCTTC. The chain employs TRBV24-1 and TRBJ2-1, with D tentatively TRBD2 (6 bases). Germline-derived CDR1 and CDR2 are KGHDR and SFDVKD. The V gene lost 0 bases and the J gene lost 7 bases, with 12 bases spanning the gap. The CDR3 is 15 residues long.

The chain joins TRBV4-1 to TRBJ1-3; possibly TRBD1 for D (6 bases). Germline V gives CDR1 MGHRA, CDR2 YSYEKL. The CDR3 has 14 residues. Trimming took 2 bases from V and 4 from J, leaving 9 bases between them. In DNA form, the CDR3 reads TGCGCCAGCAGCCAAACAGGGATAGGAAACACCATATATTTT. Residues: CASSQTGIGNTIYF.

This chain connects TRBV10-1 to TRBJ1-2; D unclear. Per germline, CDR1 WNHNN and CDR2 SYGVQD (reference sequence). The CDR3 is 13 amino acids. V was shortened by 7 bases and J by 5 bases, with 14 bases between the two germline ends. The CDR3 DNA follows: TGCGCCAGCATCGAGCGGGGAAAGTATGGCTACACCTTC. It translates to CASIERGKYGYTF.

The chain carries TRBV24-1 and TRBJ2-3, with D maybe TRBD2 (5 bases). Per the germline V gene, CDR1 is KGHDR and CDR2 is SFDVKD. Trimming took off 3 bases at V and 3 bases at J, with 9 bases between the two ends. The length of the CDR3 is 14 residues. The CDR3, as DNA: TGTGCCACCAGTGATCCGCGGGTTACAGATACGCAGTATTTT. Its translation: CATSDPRVTDTQYF.

The rearrangement joins TRBV12-3 or TRBV12-4 to TRBJ1-1; D is undetermined. This CDR3 has 12 residues. Deletions cut 6 bases from V and 6 bases from J, with 11 bases between. The CDR3 spells CASSIGWAEAFF. The CDR3 bases are TGTGCCAGCAGCATCGGATGGGCTGAAGCTTTCTTT.